This TCR beta chain came from a study of spatial heterogeneity in lung cancer. Trimming removed 6 bases from V and 6 bases from J; junction bases left unmatched: 14. In germline, CDR1 is SEHNR, CDR2 FQNEAQ (reference sequence). The CDR3 has 16 amino acids. Time point indicated: sample taken at primary tumor resection. Whole RNA, isolated from tumor, nontumor lung or frozen PBMC, was sequenced without prior sorting. General observations from the study: Follow-up blood showed ubiquitous expanded tumor TCRs less than blood at resection did.

The table lists this clonotype with many counts. Its target is unknown. All TCR cDNA molecules were individually tagged with a unique molecular identifier. One entry per CDR3 protein results from TCRdb running MiXCR on the 5' RACE reads. The sample records fewer than 65,000 distinct CDR3 sequences, about 5.9% being singletons. The chain couples TRBV7-9 to TRBJ2-3; 8 bases are a match to TRBD1. This sample comprised PBMCs, obtained at surgery. This sequence was found in a female donor with early-stage non-small cell lung cancer. In nucleotides, the CDR3 is TGTGCCAGCAGTTCCTTCATGACAGGGGACCCGGATACGCAGTATTTT. It translates to CASSSFMTGDPDTQYF.